One sample yielded the 16 T cell receptor beta chains listed below, sequenced in a study of CXCR3-negative and CXCR3-positive naive CD8 T cells. Study conclusions and caveats: Comparison of naive cells showed more hydrophobic TRB CDR3s in CXCR3-positive than in CXCR3-negative naive cells.

The method, 5' RACE with UMI labels, was used to prepare the TRB cDNA libraries. TCRdb reworked the 5' RACE reads into one entry per CDR3 protein, no DNA. The listing contains some 150,000 distinct CDR3 sequences. What these receptors recognize is not known. Sequencing was done on a sample of naive CXCR3+ CD8+ T cells from blood. As for subset: CD45RO-CCR7+CD27+CD95- naive CD8+ T cells expressing CXCR3 (TNR3+). The receptor source for this set is a human donor in good health. Some clones in this sample may be carry-over from other donors' samples.

CDR3 region: CASSLWGNRGTYNEQFF. The genes are TRBV28 and TRBJ2-1. The CDR3 runs to 17 residues. Germline CDR1 reads MDHEN; CDR2 reads SYDVKM.

The genes are TRBV19 and TRBJ2-2; TCRdb calls TRBD1, which cannot be checked without DNA. The CDR3 is 13 amino acids. Germline V gene sequence: CDR1 LNHDA, CDR2 SQIVND (reference sequence). CDR3 amino acids: CASSPTGPGELFF.

The chain couples TRBV28 to TRBJ2-1; TCRdb gives TRBD1 as the D gene, but with no DNA this cannot be confirmed. This CDR3 comprises 14 residues. Germline lookup yields CDR1 MDHEN and CDR2 SYDVKM. The CDR3 loop is CASSLRTGDNEQFF.

The chain employs TRBV12-3 or TRBV12-4 and TRBJ1-5. The CDR3 covers 14 residues. The CDR3 reads CASSSSSWNQPQHF.

V usage is TRBV7-6 and J usage is TRBJ1-1; TCRdb names TRBD1, which stays unverified in the absence of DNA. Per germline, CDR1 SGHVS and CDR2 FNYEAQ. There are 15 residues in the CDR3. The CDR3 spells CASSLGDRQYTEAFF.

CDR3: CASTDGRDSYEQYF. The chain combines TRBV12-3 or TRBV12-4 with TRBJ2-7. This CDR3 comprises 14 residues.

The chain uses TRBV28 and TRBJ1-2. CDR3 size: 16 residues. CDR1 and CDR2 from the germline V gene are MDHEN and SYDVKM. The CDR3 spells CASSPREQPRIRGYTF.

The chain carries TRBV29-1 and TRBJ1-3; TCRdb indicates TRBD1, and absent DNA this call remains unverified. Germline CDR1 SQVTM, CDR2 ANQGSEA. The CDR3 is 14 residues long. The CDR3 spells CSVRQGNSGNTIYF.

The chain is built from TRBV5-1 and TRBJ2-7. Looked up from germline, CDR1 is SGHRS and CDR2 is YFSETQ. The CDR3 contains 15 residues. The chain's CDR3 is CASSLASGNFYEQYF.

V is TRBV6-2 or TRBV6-3 and J is TRBJ2-7; the D call of TRBD2 rests on TCRdb alone, since no DNA is present to check it. CDR1 is MNHEY and CDR2 is SVGEGT in the germline V gene. The CDR3 is 19 amino acids. CDR3 amino acids: CASSSPSGLAGVIFYEQYF.

The gene calls are TRBV7-6 and TRBJ1-1. This CDR3 has 14 amino acids. CDR1 and CDR2 from the germline V gene are SGHVS and FNYEAQ. Here the CDR3 reads CASSLGLINTEAFF.

The J gene is TRBJ1-1, the V gene TRBV12-3 or TRBV12-4. CDR3 size: 13 residues. CDR3 sequence reads: CASRDEAGEGAFF.

The chain uses TRBV14 and TRBJ2-1; TCRdb returns TRBD1, unconfirmable since there is no DNA. The germline V gene has CDR1 SGHDN and CDR2 FVKESK. The CDR3 has 16 residues. The CDR3 region is CASSSRRGQGNNEQFF.

This chain connects TRBV29-1 to TRBJ2-1; TCRdb indicates TRBD1, and absent DNA this call remains unverified. The CDR3 runs 13 residues. The germline V gene has CDR1 SQVTM and CDR2 ANQGSEA. CDR3 residues: CSARQGTYNEQFF.

The rearrangement uses TRBV7-9 and TRBJ1-1. Germline loops: CDR1 SEHNR, CDR2 FQNEAQ (reference sequence). The CDR3 sequence is 13 residues long. CDR3 sequence: CASSLGRGHEAFF.

The chain couples TRBV5-8 to TRBJ2-3; the TCRdb D gene call, TRBD1, has no DNA to confirm it. The CDR3 extends over 15 amino acids. Germline V lookup: CDR1 SGHTS, CDR2 YDEGEE. The CDR3 region is CASSLDRGSTDTQYF.